The 17 T cell receptor beta chains below were found in one sample sequenced in a study of cytomegalovirus exposure and HLA in healthy donors. In the PCR, 60 Vbeta and 13 Jbeta primers were used. Profiling relied on immunoSEQ multiplex PCR, and the TCRdb table lists in-frame clones only, not all of them. This table has 200,000 to 250,000 clones, around 80% appearing once. Material: PBMCs. These receptors came from a boy aged 5 to 17 in good health and CMV-seronegative.

CDR3 in amino acids: CAWNLYSYEQYF. The DNA for the CDR3 is TGTGCCTGGAACCTATACTCCTACGAGCAGTACTTC. The J gene is TRBJ2-7, the V gene TRBV30; D remains unclear. CDR1 and CDR2 from the germline V gene are GTSNPN and SVGIG (reference sequence). With 4 bases removed from V and 0 bases from J, the gap between germline ends came to 7 bases. This CDR3 region has 12 residues.

The chain joins TRBV11-2 to TRBJ2-7; 8 bases align to TRBD2. CDR1 and CDR2 from the germline V gene are SGHAT and FQNNGV. This CDR3 has 15 amino acids. With V trimmed by 1 base and J by 2 bases, 4 bases remained unmatched. The chain's CDR3 is CASSLGGGTPYEQYF. In DNA, the CDR3 is TGTGCCAGCAGCTTAGGCGGGGGGACCCCCTACGAGCAGTACTTC.

This clone showed up just a few times. The chain couples TRBV10-2 to TRBJ1-5; perhaps TRBD1 as D (6 bases). The germline CDR1 and CDR2 sequences are WSHSY and SAAADI. Trimming took 3 bases from V and 5 from J, leaving 11 bases between them. There are 14 residues in the CDR3. The DNA of the CDR3 is TGCGCCAGCAGTGAATACAGGGTTTATCAGCCCCAGCATTTT. Amino acids: CASSEYRVYQPQHF.

This clone came up a few times. The chain carries TRBV29-1 and TRBJ1-5; possible D gene TRBD1, 5 bases. CDR1 is SQVTM, CDR2 ANQGSEA, per germline. The CDR3 length is 13 residues. With 6 bases removed from V and 3 bases from J, the gap between germline ends came to 12 bases. CDR3: CSVQGGTNQPQHF. CDR3 DNA sequence: TGCAGCGTCCAGGGAGGGACCAATCAGCCCCAGCATTTT. The whole variable domain, remainder taken from reference TRBV29-1 and TRBJ1-5, is SAVISQKPSRDICQRGTSLTIQCQVDSQVTMMFWYRQQPGQSLTLIATANQGSEATYESGFVIDKFPISRPNLTFSTLTVSNMSPEDSSIYLCSVQGGTNQPQHFGDGTRLSIL.

The V and J genes are TRBV6-6 and TRBJ2-2; D gene unclear. V lost 2 bases, J lost 5 bases, and 9 bases lay in between. CDR1 MNHNY and CDR2 SVGAGI come from the germline V gene (reference sequence). The CDR3 is 14 residues long. The DNA of the CDR3 is TGTGCCAGCAGTTACCCAGGATCGACCGGGGAGCTGTTTTTT. Residues: CASSYPGSTGELFF.

This clone was detected only a few times. The chain couples TRBV19 to TRBJ1-2; D is possibly TRBD1 (6 bases). This CDR3 region has 13 residues. V gave up 7 bases and J gave up 6 bases, with 15 bases separating them. In germline, CDR1 is LNHDA, CDR2 SQIVND (reference sequence). The DNA of the CDR3 is TGTGCCAGTATCAAAAGGGCAGGGGATGGCTACACCTTC. Translation gives CASIKRAGDGYTF.

J is TRBJ2-7 and V is TRBV11-2; possibly TRBD1 for D (6 bases). The CDR3 extends over 14 amino acids. V lost 6 bases and J 2 bases, leaving 14 bases between the germline ends. CDR1 is SGHAT, CDR2 FQNNGV, per germline. CDR3 bases: TGTGCCAGCAGAAAAAGCACAGGGCCCTACGAGCAGTACTTC. Amino acids: CASRKSTGPYEQYF. The whole variable domain, remainder taken from reference TRBV11-2 and TRBJ2-7, is EAGVAQSPRYKIIEKRQSVAFWCNPISGHATLYWYQQILGQGPKLLIQFQNNGVVDDSQLPKDRFSAERLKGVDSTLKIQPAKLEDSAVYLCASRKSTGPYEQYFGPGTRLTVT.

The V call is TRBV6-5, the J call TRBJ2-7; the match to TRBD1 covers 7 bases. Trimming cost V 10 bases and J 0 bases; bases outside gene matches: 6. CDR3 length: 13 amino acids. From germline, CDR1 is MNHEY and CDR2 SVGAGI. CDR3 sequence: CATHRGDSYEQYF. The DNA for the CDR3 is TGTGCCACCCACAGGGGTGACTCCTACGAGCAGTACTTC.

This clone was detected only once. The chain joins TRBV7-2 to TRBJ1-4, with TRBD1 matching 10 bases. CDR3 length: 16 amino acids. J was trimmed by 8 bases and V by 5 bases; bases with no gene match: 11. The germline gives CDR1 SGHTA, CDR2 FQGNSA. The CDR3 here is CASSAGRQGAQEKLFF. For the CDR3, the DNA is TGTGCCAGCAGCGCGGGGCGACAGGGGGCCCAGGAAAAACTGTTTTTT.

The rearrangement uses TRBV13 and TRBJ2-7, with D uncertain. Germline V gives CDR1 PRHDT, CDR2 FYEKMQ (reference sequence). The germline V and J ends were trimmed by 3 bases and 3 bases, with 15 bases remaining between them. This CDR3 contains 15 residues. This chain's CDR3 is CASSLATGSHYEQYF. The CDR3 DNA reads as TGTGCCAGCAGCTTGGCCACCGGGTCCCACTACGAGCAGTACTTC.

J is TRBJ2-3 and V is TRBV11-2; 12 bases line up with TRBD2. Trimming took 5 bases from V and 1 from J; bases not matched to a gene: 13. There are 19 residues in the CDR3. The germline V gene has CDR1 SGHAT and CDR2 FQNNGV. The CDR3 region is CASSLMRASGGGGTDTQYF. As DNA, the CDR3 is TGTGCCAGCAGCCTCATGAGAGCTAGCGGGGGGGGTGGCACAGATACGCAGTATTTT. Variable domain in full (rest from reference TRBV11-2 and TRBJ2-3): EAGVAQSPRYKIIEKRQSVAFWCNPISGHATLYWYQQILGQGPKLLIQFQNNGVVDDSQLPKDRFSAERLKGVDSTLKIQPAKLEDSAVYLCASSLMRASGGGGTDTQYFGPGTRLTVL.

The chain recombines TRBV12-5 with TRBJ1-1; D uncertain. V was trimmed by 0 bases and J by 1 base, leaving 12 bases between them. Germline V CDR1 and CDR2: LGHNT, FRNRAP. There are 16 residues in the CDR3. The CDR3 loop reads CASGLVLSESNTEAFF. The CDR3 DNA reads as TGTGCTAGTGGTTTGGTACTTTCTGAGTCGAACACTGAAGCTTTCTTT.

The rearrangement uses TRBV9 and TRBJ1-2; 8 positions agree with TRBD1. The germline V gene has CDR1 SGDLS and CDR2 YYNGEE. V was clipped by 2 bases and J by 3 bases; unmatched bases: 18. The CDR3 sequence is 19 residues long. The CDR3 region has the DNA TGTGCCAGCAGCGTCCAACCGTTCGGGACAGGCCAGAACTACTATGGCTACACCTTC. It encodes CASSVQPFGTGQNYYGYTF.

The chain couples TRBV6-1 to TRBJ1-4, with 9 bases lining up with TRBD1. The V gene's germline CDR1 is MNHNS and CDR2 SASEGT. Trimming took 6 bases from V and 7 from J; bases not matched to a gene: 9. The length of the CDR3 is 15 residues. This CDR3 reads CASRYGQGRGEKLFF. The CDR3 region has the DNA TGTGCCAGCAGGTACGGACAGGGGAGAGGTGAAAAACTGTTTTTT.

A few counts support this clone. This chain uses TRBV5-6 with TRBJ1-1, with D maybe TRBD1 (5 bases). The CDR3 runs to 14 residues. Germline loops: CDR1 SGHDT, CDR2 YYEEEE. Between the trimmed V and J ends, which lost 1 base and 7 bases, there was a span of 14 bases. CDR3 sequence (DNA): TGTGCCAGCAGCTTGCTTCGCGGGGGAGGTGAAGCTTTCTTT. Translated: CASSLLRGGGEAFF.

This clone was picked up a small number of times. The V gene is TRBV5-6, the J gene TRBJ1-1, with D unclear. The CDR3 length is 12 residues. With 4 bases removed from V and 4 bases from J, the gap between germline ends came to 8 bases. CDR1 SGHDT and CDR2 YYEEEE come from the germline V gene. The CDR3 nucleotides read TGTGCCAGCAGCACCGAGGGCACTGAAGCTTTCTTT. Translated: CASSTEGTEAFF. The whole variable domain, remainder taken from reference TRBV5-6 and TRBJ1-1, is DAGVTQSPTHLIKTRGQQVTLRCSPKSGHDTVSWYQQALGQGPQFIFQYYEEEERQRGNFPDRFSGHQFPNYSSELNVNALLLGDSALYLCASSTEGTEAFFGQGTRLTVV.

In DNA form, the CDR3 reads TGTGCCAGCAGCCTTCTGACTAGGAGTGTCACCGGGGAGCTGTTTTTT. It codes for CASSLLTRSVTGELFF. The rearrangement joins TRBV5-4 to TRBJ2-2; the D gene is possibly TRBD2 (6 bases). The germline V gene has CDR1 SGHNT and CDR2 YYREEE (reference sequence). The germline V and J ends were trimmed by 4 bases and 4 bases, with 17 bases remaining between them. The CDR3 sequence is 16 residues long.